This TCR beta chain was identified in a study of cytomegalovirus exposure and HLA in healthy donors. General study results and limits: Confirmation in vitro established that a few CMV-associated chains were specific for CMV antigens. There were several of the most significant clusters that appeared linked to common viral pathogens in a later analysis.

With respect to this clone: Its target is not known.

The PCR used 60 Vbeta and 13 Jbeta primers. Original methodology: Unique TCR beta chains totaled some 80 million in a later count, with roughly 11 million of them shared. The protocol was immunoSEQ multiplex PCR, while the TCRdb copy is restricted to in-frame clones and leaves out a portion. The V and J calls and the clone size are those of that table, but D and trimming were determined from the DNA. The table has some 210,000 clones, 77% seen once. Germline assignment: CDR1 SQVTM and CDR2 ANQGSEA. V shed 7 bases and J shed 4 bases, with 11 bases lying between them. There are 12 residues in the CDR3. This receptor was taken from a woman between 25 and 40 years old in good health and CMV-seropositive. V usage is TRBV29-1 and J usage is TRBJ1-3; no firm D call. Sample: PBMCs. The CDR3, as DNA: TGCAGCGCCCAGAAGATCGGAAACACCATATATTTT. Its translation: CSAQKIGNTIYF. Using reference TRBV29-1 and TRBJ1-3 for the parts outside the CDR3, the full variable domain is SAVISQKPSRDICQRGTSLTIQCQVDSQVTMMFWYRQQPGQSLTLIATANQGSEATYESGFVIDKFPISRPNLTFSTLTVSNMSPEDSSIYLCSAQKIGNTIYFGEGSWLTVV.